This TCR beta chain was sequenced for a study of T cells after somatic rescue of genetic block (dated by TCRdb to 2018 to 2020). About the full investigation: What the study looked at was long-term robustness, specifically in a T-cell system that came about through somatic rescue of a genetic block in T-cell development.

Inclusive of the bounding cysteine and phenylalanine, the CDR3 is 13 residues long. Of the read, only the CDR3 DNA is kept; its 39 bases are in frame from base 1. According to the germline V gene, CDR1 reads SNHLY and CDR2 reads FYNNEI. Deletion took 7 bases off V and 0 bases off J, with a span of 9 bases between the germline ends. Note on this clone: It has no known antigen specificity. No base quality information exists; no much larger clone differs at one position.

Libraries came from the immunoSEQ multiplex PCR assay. TCRdb re-hosts the immuneACCESS table, in-frame sequences only. Its copies lack some clones; in the studies checked, an unresolved V gene accounts for under half of them, and the cause for the rest is not known. Counted in this sample were fewer than 150,000 clones; 80% to 95% of them appeared once. Approximately 1.3% of the sample belongs to the ten largest clones. The sequenced sample was peripheral blood mononuclear cells (PBMCs). The rearrangement combines TRBV2 with TRBJ1-2; possibly the D gene is TRBD1, per 5 matching bases. The receptor was derived from a young woman. The DNA reads as follows: TGTGCCAGCAACTCGGGACCTAACTATGGCTACACCTTC. This translates into CASNSGPNYGYTF.